Sequencing of this T cell receptor (beta chain) was carried out in a study of shared clonotypes between healthy human individuals. The wider study: The plates for each donor numbered three CD4 naive, three CD4 memory, two CD8 naive and one CD8 memory.

Positively selected for CCR7, the CD45RO-negative cells used as naive CD8 cells excluded terminally differentiated effector memory CD45RA+ cells. This clone showed up just once. Its target is not known. Whole-study findings and limits: When compared with the clonotypes that were shared by all four sorted-subset donors, the non-shared clonotypes turned out to have lower generation probabilities. Sequencing depth was predicted to influence how clonotypes are shared among donors.

The authors' processing: Filtering differed for immunoSEQ, which gave only junction sequences without quality scores. Only in-frame clones appear in the TCRdb table, and some are missing; sequencing was by immunoSEQ multiplex PCR. That table supplies the V and J calls and clone size; D and trimming were determined from the DNA. The sample lists some 630,000 clones; around 96% were seen once. The germline V gene has CDR1 MNHNS and CDR2 SASEGT. Trimming removed 8 bases at V and 8 bases at J, with 18 bases between. The CDR3 extends over 13 amino acids. The source of this sequence is a woman aged 25 to 39 in good health. Specimen: naive CD8+ T cells sorted from blood. This chain joins TRBV6-1 and TRBJ1-1, with D possibly being TRBD1 (6 bases). The CDR3: CASGGTPYVEAFF. The CDR3 bases are TGTGCCAGCGGGGGGACACCCTACGTGGAAGCTTTCTTT.